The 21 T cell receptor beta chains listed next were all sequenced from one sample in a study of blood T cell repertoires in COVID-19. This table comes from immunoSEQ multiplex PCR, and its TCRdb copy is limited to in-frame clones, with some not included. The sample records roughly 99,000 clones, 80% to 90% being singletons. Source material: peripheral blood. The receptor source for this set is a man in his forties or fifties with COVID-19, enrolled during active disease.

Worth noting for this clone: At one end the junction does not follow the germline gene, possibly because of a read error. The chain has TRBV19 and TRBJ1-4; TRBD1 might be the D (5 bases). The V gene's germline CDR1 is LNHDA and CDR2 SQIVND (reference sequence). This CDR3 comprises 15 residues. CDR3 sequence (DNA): TGTGCCAGTAGTATAGATCACGGGACTACTGAAAAACTGTTTTTT. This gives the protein CASSIDHGTTEKLFF. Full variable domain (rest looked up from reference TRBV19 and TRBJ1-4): DGGITQSPKYLFRKEGQNVTLSCEQNLNHDAMYWYRQDPGQGLRLIYYSQIVNDFQKGDIAEGYSVSREKKESFPLTVTSAQKNPTAFYLCASSIDHGTTEKLFFGSGTQLSVL.

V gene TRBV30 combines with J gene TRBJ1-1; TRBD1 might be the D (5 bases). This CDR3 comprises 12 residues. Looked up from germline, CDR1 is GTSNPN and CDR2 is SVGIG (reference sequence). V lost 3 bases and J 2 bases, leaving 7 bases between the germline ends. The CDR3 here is CAWRRGNTEAFF. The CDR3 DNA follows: TGTGCCTGGAGAAGGGGTAACACTGAAGCTTTCTTT.

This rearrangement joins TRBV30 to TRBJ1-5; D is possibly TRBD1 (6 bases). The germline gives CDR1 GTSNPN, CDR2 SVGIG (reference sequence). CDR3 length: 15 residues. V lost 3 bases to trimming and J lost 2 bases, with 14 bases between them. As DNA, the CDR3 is TGTGCCTGGAGAATGGGGGGGGGCGGCAATCAGCCCCAGCATTTT. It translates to CAWRMGGGGNQPQHF.

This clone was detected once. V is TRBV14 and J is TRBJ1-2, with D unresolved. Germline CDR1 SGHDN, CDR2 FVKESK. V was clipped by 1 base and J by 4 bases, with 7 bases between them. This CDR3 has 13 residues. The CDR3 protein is CASSQVMFYGYTF. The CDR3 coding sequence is TGTGCCAGCAGCCAAGTCATGTTCTATGGCTACACCTTC.

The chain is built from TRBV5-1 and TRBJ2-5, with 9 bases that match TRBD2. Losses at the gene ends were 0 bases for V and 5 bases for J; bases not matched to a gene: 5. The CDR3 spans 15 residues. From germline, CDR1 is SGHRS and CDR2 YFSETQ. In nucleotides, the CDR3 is TGCGCCAGCAGCTTGGGTAGCGGGGGAATGGAGACCCAGTACTTC. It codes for CASSLGSGGMETQYF.

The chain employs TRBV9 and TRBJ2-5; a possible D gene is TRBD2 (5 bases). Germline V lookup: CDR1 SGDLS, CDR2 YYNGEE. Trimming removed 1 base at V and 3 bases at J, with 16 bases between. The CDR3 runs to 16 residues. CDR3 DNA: TGTGCCAGCAGCGTATCCCCCGATCGACTAAAAGAGACCCAGTACTTC. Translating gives CASSVSPDRLKETQYF.

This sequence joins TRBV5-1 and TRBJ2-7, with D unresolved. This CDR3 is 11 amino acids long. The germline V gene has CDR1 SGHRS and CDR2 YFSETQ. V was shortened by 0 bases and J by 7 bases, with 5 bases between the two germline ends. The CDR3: CASSLEQEQYF. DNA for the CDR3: TGCGCCAGCAGCTTGGAACAGGAGCAGTACTTC.

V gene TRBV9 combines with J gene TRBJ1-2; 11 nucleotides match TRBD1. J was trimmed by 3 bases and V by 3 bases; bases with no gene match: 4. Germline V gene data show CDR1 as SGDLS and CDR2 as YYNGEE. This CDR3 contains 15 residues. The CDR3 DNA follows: TGTGCCAGCAGCGGGCGGGACAGGGGGGACTATGGCTACACCTTC. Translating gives CASSGRDRGDYGYTF.

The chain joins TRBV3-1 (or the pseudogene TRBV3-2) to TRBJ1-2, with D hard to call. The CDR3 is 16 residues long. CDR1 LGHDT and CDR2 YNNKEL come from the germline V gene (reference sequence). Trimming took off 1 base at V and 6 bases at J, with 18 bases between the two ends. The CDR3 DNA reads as TGTGCCAGCAGCCAAGGAAGGAGTAAGGTAGTTGATGGCTACACCTTC. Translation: CASSQGRSKVVDGYTF.

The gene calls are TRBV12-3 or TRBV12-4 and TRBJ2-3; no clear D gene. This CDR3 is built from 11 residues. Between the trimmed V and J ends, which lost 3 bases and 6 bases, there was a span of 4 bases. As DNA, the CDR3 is TGTGCCAGCAGTTTCTCGGATACGCAGTATTTT. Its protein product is CASSFSDTQYF.

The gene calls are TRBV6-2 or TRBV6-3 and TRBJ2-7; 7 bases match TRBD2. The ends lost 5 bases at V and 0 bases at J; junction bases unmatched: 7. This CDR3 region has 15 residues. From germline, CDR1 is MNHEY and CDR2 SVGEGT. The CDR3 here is CASSPRGEFSYEQYF. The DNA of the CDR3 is TGTGCCAGCAGTCCCCGGGGGGAGTTCTCCTACGAGCAGTACTTC.

CDR3 sequence reads: CASSWAGGASNYGYTF. CDR3 nucleotide sequence: TGTGCCAGCAGTTGGGCAGGGGGCGCGTCTAACTATGGCTACACCTTC. The chain combines TRBV28 with TRBJ1-2; TRBD1 agrees at 8 bases. Germline CDR1 and CDR2: MDHEN and SYDVKM. The CDR3 runs to 16 residues. V lost 4 bases to trimming and J lost 0 bases; unmatched junction nucleotides: 7.

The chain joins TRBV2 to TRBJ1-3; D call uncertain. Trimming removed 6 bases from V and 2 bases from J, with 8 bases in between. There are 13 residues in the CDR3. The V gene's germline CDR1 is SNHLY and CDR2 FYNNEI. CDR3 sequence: CASRGSPGNTIYF. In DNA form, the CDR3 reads TGTGCCAGCAGGGGCAGCCCTGGAAACACCATATATTTT.

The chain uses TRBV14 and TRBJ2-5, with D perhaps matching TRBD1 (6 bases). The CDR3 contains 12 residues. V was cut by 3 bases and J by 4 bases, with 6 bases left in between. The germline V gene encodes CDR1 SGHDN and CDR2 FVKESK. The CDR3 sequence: CASSHRGETQYF. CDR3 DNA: TGTGCCAGCAGCCACAGGGGAGAGACCCAGTACTTC.

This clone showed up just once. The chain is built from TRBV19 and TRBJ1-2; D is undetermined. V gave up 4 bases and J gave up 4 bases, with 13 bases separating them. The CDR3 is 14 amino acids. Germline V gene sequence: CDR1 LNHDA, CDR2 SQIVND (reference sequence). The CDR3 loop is CASSNARGSYGYTF. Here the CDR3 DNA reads TGTGCCAGTAGTAACGCCCGGGGTAGCTATGGCTACACCTTC.

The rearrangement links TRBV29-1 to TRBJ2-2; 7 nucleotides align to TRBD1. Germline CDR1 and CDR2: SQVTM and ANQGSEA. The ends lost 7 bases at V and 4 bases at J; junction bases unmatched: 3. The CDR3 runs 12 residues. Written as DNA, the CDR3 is TGCAGCGCTAAGGGGGCCACCGGGGAGCTGTTTTTT. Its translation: CSAKGATGELFF.

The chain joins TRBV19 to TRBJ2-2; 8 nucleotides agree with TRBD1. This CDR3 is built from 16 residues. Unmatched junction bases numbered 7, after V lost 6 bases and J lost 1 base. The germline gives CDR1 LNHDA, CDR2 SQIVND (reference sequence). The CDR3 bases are TGTGCCAGTAGAGGAACAGGGGGTAGGAACACCGGGGAGCTGTTTTTT. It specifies CASRGTGGRNTGELFF.

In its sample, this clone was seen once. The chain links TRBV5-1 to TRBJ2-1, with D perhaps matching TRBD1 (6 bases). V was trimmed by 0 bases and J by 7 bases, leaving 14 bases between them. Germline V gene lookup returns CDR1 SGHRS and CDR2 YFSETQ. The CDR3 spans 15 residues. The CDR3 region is CASSLGAGAPNEQFF. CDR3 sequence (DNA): TGCGCCAGCAGCTTGGGGGCAGGGGCGCCTAATGAGCAGTTCTTC.

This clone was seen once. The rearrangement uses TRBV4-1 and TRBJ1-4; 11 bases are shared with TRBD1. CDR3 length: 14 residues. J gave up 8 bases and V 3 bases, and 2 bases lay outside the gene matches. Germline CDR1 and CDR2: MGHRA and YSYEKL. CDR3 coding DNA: TGCGCCAGCAGCCAGGACAGGGGGCGGGAAAAACTGTTTTTT. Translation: CASSQDRGREKLFF.

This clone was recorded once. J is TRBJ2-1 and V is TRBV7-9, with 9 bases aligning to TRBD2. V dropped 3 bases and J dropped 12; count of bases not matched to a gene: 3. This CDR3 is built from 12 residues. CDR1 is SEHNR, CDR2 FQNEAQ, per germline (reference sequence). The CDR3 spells CASSFQRGAQFF. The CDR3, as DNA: TGTGCCAGCAGCTTTCAGCGGGGGGCGCAGTTCTTC.

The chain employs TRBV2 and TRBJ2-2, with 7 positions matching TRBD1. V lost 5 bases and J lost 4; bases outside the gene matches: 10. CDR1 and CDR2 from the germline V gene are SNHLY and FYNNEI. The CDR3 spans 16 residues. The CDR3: CASSLLGTETTGELFF. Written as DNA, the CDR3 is TGTGCCAGCAGTCTACTTGGGACAGAGACCACCGGGGAGCTGTTTTTT.